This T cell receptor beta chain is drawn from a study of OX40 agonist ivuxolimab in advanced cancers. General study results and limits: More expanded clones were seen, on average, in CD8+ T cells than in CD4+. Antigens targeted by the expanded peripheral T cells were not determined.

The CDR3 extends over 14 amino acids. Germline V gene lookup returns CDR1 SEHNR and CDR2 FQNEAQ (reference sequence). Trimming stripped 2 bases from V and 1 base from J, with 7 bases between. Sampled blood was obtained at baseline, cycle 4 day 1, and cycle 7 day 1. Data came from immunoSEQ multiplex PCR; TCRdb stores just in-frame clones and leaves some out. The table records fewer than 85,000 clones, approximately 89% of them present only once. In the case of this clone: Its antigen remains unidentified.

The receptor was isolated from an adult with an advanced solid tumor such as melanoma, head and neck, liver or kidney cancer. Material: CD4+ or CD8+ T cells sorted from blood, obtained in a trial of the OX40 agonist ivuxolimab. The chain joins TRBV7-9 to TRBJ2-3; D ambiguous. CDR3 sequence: CASSLNQGTDTQYF. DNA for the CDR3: TGTGCCAGCAGCTTAAACCAGGGCACAGATACGCAGTATTTT.